These 30 T cell receptor beta chains share one sample of origin, sequenced in a study of blood T cell repertoires in COVID-19. The data were produced by immunoSEQ multiplex PCR, yet TCRdb's version contains in-frame clones alone and is incomplete. Here the sample spans some 200,000 clones, roughly 86% being singletons. The sample was peripheral blood. The receptors shown here come from a man aged 40-50 years with active or convalescent COVID-19.

The chain links TRBV27 to TRBJ2-1, with D unresolved. Germline V CDR1 and CDR2: MNHEY, SMNVEV (reference sequence). V lost 3 bases to trimming and J lost 10 bases, with 10 bases between them. The CDR3 is 12 residues long. The DNA for the CDR3 is TGTGCCAGCAGTTTCAACAACGGGGAGCAGTTCTTC. This gives the protein CASSFNNGEQFF.

This clone was seen a single time. The chain employs TRBV19 and TRBJ1-2; maybe TRBD1 (6 bases). The CDR3 is made up of 14 amino acids. Trimming removed 9 bases from V and 7 bases from J, with 21 bases in between. Germline V gene sequence: CDR1 LNHDA, CDR2 SQIVND (reference sequence). CDR3 residues: CASVALRGVGGYTF. CDR3 nucleotides: TGTGCCAGCGTCGCCCTCAGGGGAGTGGGTGGCTACACCTTC.

A remark on this clone: Other DNA sequences in the same sample also yield this CDR3. This sequence joins TRBV29-1 and TRBJ1-1, with 7 bases fitting TRBD1. Germline V gene sequence: CDR1 SQVTM, CDR2 ANQGSEA. With 6 bases clipped from V and 2 bases from J, the junction kept 6 bases outside the gene matches. This CDR3 contains 13 residues. CDR3 residues: CSVERTGNTEAFF. CDR3 nucleotides: TGCAGCGTCGAAAGGACAGGTAACACTGAAGCTTTCTTT.

This clone showed up just a few times. The V and J genes are TRBV7-9 and TRBJ2-1, with D possibly matching TRBD1 (5 bases). Germline V gene data show CDR1 as SEHNR and CDR2 as FQNEAQ (reference sequence). The CDR3 length is 18 residues. Trimming left V 1 base short and J 0 bases short, with 16 bases between. The CDR3 nucleotides read TGTGCCAGCAGCTTAGTGGTAGGGGCCATAGTCTCCTACAATGAGCAGTTCTTC. Protein: CASSLVVGAIVSYNEQFF.

The rearrangement links TRBV30 to TRBJ1-6, with a possible D match to TRBD1 (5 bases). V was clipped by 2 bases and J by 10 bases, with 18 bases between them. This CDR3 is 15 amino acids long. Germline assignment: CDR1 GTSNPN and CDR2 SVGIG (reference sequence). The CDR3 loop reads CAWSLDSGVGSPLHF. The DNA for the CDR3 is TGTGCCTGGAGTCTTGACAGCGGGGTGGGGTCACCCCTCCACTTT.

The rearrangement joins TRBV27 to TRBJ1-2; D may be TRBD1 (5 bases). With 5 bases removed from V and 4 bases from J, the gap between germline ends came to 8 bases. The CDR3 spans 12 residues. Germline V CDR1 and CDR2: MNHEY, SMNVEV (reference sequence). The DNA of the CDR3 is TGTGCCAGCAGTGCCAGGGCCTATGGCTACACCTTC. Translated, it gives CASSARAYGYTF.

Only one count was recorded for this clone. The J gene is TRBJ1-2, the V gene TRBV9; TRBD1 matches at 7 bases. The germline V gene encodes CDR1 SGDLS and CDR2 YYNGEE. V shed 1 base, J shed 2 bases, and the junction held 2 bases outside the gene matches. CDR3 length equals 14 residues. DNA for the CDR3: TGTGCCAGCAGCGTACAGGGGGGAAACTATGGCTACACCTTC. This codes for CASSVQGGNYGYTF.

The chain combines TRBV5-4 with TRBJ2-7; TRBD2 matches 11 bases. V dropped 2 bases and J dropped 6; count of bases not matched to a gene: 10. From germline, CDR1 is SGHNT and CDR2 YYREEE (reference sequence). The CDR3 runs 16 residues. The CDR3 is CASSFTSGGHQAEQYF. Written as DNA, the CDR3 is TGTGCCAGCAGCTTTACTAGCGGGGGCCATCAGGCCGAGCAGTACTTC. Full variable domain (outside the CDR3, taken from reference TRBV5-4 and TRBJ2-7): ETGVTQSPTHLIKTRGQQVTLRCSSQSGHNTVSWYQQALGQGPQFIFQYYREEENGRGNFPPRFSGLQFPNYSSELNVNALELDDSALYLCASSFTSGGHQAEQYFGPGTRLTVT.

The CDR3 nucleotides are TGTGCTTCGACAGGGAGAAGGGGGGAGACCCAGTACTTC. Translated: CASTGRRGETQYF. The genes are TRBV21-1 and TRBJ2-5; the D call of TRBD1 is as the table states it, not checked on the DNA. TRBV21-1 is a pseudogene locus. The CDR3 is 13 amino acids.

The chain has TRBV15 and TRBJ2-3, with 13 bases matching TRBD2. In germline, CDR1 is LNHNV, CDR2 YYDKDF (reference sequence). The CDR3 is made up of 18 amino acids. Trimming removed 5 bases from V and 2 bases from J; junction bases left unmatched: 10. CDR3 in DNA: TGTGCCACCAGCCGTGGGACTAGCGGGATCATTTCCACAGATACGCAGTATTTT. This gives the protein CATSRGTSGIISTDTQYF.

The chain has TRBV19 and TRBJ1-4; TRBD1 matches at 10 bases. The CDR3 is made up of 14 amino acids. V shed 8 bases, J shed 6 bases, and the junction held 6 bases outside the gene matches. Looked up from germline, CDR1 is LNHDA and CDR2 is SQIVND (reference sequence). CDR3: CASSTGGSDEKLFF. For the CDR3, the DNA is TGTGCCAGTTCGACAGGGGGCTCAGATGAAAAACTGTTTTTT.

This rearrangement joins TRBV11-2 to TRBJ2-3; D might be TRBD2 (6 bases). CDR3 length: 16 residues. Trimming shortened V by 3 bases and J by 0 bases, and 13 bases separated the two germline ends. Germline CDR1 reads SGHAT; CDR2 reads FQNNGV. CDR3 residues: CASSLGTGGSTDTQYF. The DNA for the CDR3 is TGTGCCAGCAGCTTGGGGACTGGGGGTAGCACAGATACGCAGTATTTT.

This clone was observed a single time. The chain combines TRBV19 with TRBJ1-1; possibly TRBD1 for D (5 bases). The V gene's germline CDR1 is LNHDA and CDR2 SQIVND (reference sequence). The V end lost 8 bases, the J end lost 6 bases, and 10 bases lay between the germline ends. The CDR3 is 11 amino acids. Written as DNA, the CDR3 is TGTGCCAGTGGAGGGGCCGCTGAAGCTTTCTTT. This translates into CASGGAAEAFF.

Details on this clone: Other DNA sequences within the sample encode an identical CDR3. The rearrangement joins TRBV30 to TRBJ1-1; TRBD1 aligns across 7 bases. The CDR3 loop spans 11 amino acids. The germline gives CDR1 GTSNPN, CDR2 SVGIG (reference sequence). Trimming removed 0 bases from V and 8 bases from J; junction bases left unmatched: 0. CDR3 nucleotides: TGTGCCTGGAGTGTCAGGGGGGAAGCTTTCTTT. This encodes CAWSVRGEAFF.

The chain uses TRBV10-3 and TRBJ2-2, with 12 nucleotides matching TRBD2. Trimming removed 8 bases from V and 6 bases from J; junction bases left unmatched: 7. CDR3 length equals 15 residues. Germline CDR1 ENHRY, CDR2 SYGVKD. In nucleotides, the CDR3 is TGTGCCATCGGGCTAGCGGGGGGGGTCGCCGGGGAGCTGTTTTTT. Protein product: CAIGLAGGVAGELFF.

This clone occurred many times. J is TRBJ2-3 and V is TRBV4-3; 9 nucleotides line up with TRBD1. After removal of 3 bases from V and 2 bases from J, the junction contained 3 bases not matched to a gene. This CDR3 has 15 amino acids. Germline V gene sequence: CDR1 LGHNA, CDR2 YSLEER. CDR3 DNA sequence: TGCGCCAGCAGCCAGGGACAGGGACACACAGATACGCAGTATTTT. It encodes CASSQGQGHTDTQYF.

Concerning this clone itself: One junction end does not reproduce the germline sequence, and a read error may be involved. This sample includes further DNA sequences coding for the same CDR3. The V and J genes are TRBV11-2 and TRBJ1-2; D uncertain. The CDR3 is made up of 11 amino acids. Germline CDR1 is SGHAT and CDR2 is FQNNGV. In DNA, the CDR3 is TGTGCCAGCAGCTTAGGTCACGGAGTCCTCTTC. Translating gives CASSLGHGVLF.

The chain is built from TRBV2 and TRBJ2-7, with 9 bases matching TRBD1. The V segment lost 5 bases and the J segment 3 bases; nucleotides outside the gene matches: 5. Germline V lookup: CDR1 SNHLY, CDR2 FYNNEI. The CDR3 runs to 14 residues. The DNA for the CDR3 is TGTGCCAGCAGTTTGGGGACAGGGCGCTACGAGCAGTACTTC. Translation gives CASSLGTGRYEQYF.

The rearrangement links TRBV6-5 to TRBJ2-5, with TRBD1 matching 7 bases. Unmatched junction bases numbered 12, after V lost 6 bases and J lost 5 bases. The CDR3 contains 15 residues. The germline CDR1 and CDR2 sequences are MNHEY and SVGAGI. CDR3 residues: CASRPTGVERETQYF. The CDR3 bases are TGTGCCAGCAGACCAACAGGGGTGGAGAGGGAGACCCAGTACTTC.

V usage is TRBV27 and J usage is TRBJ1-1; 11 bases are shared with TRBD1. This CDR3 comprises 15 residues. V was clipped by 6 bases and J by 4 bases; unmatched bases: 7. Germline CDR1 reads MNHEY; CDR2 reads SMNVEV (reference sequence). The CDR3 nucleotides read TGTGCCAGCAGCCAGGACAGGGGGCGCGTCACTGAAGCTTTCTTT. Translated: CASSQDRGRVTEAFF.

Turning to this clone: The junction shows a germline mismatch at one end, possibly a read error. The CDR3 region has the DNA TGTGCTAGCAGCTTTGGAGACGTAGAGACCCAGTACTTC. Protein sequence: CASSFGDVETQYF. The gene calls are TRBV7-7 and TRBJ2-5; D call uncertain. Germline assignment: CDR1 SSHAT and CDR2 FNYEAQ (reference sequence). There are 13 residues in the CDR3.

In DNA form, the CDR3 reads TGCGCCAGCAGTCAACCCAACCGGTGGAGCTCTGGGGCCAACGTCCTGACTTTC. It codes for CASSQPNRWSSGANVLTF. The rearrangement joins TRBV23-1 to TRBJ2-6; D remains ambiguous. TRBV23-1 is annotated as an ORF whose role is uncertain. The CDR3 covers 18 residues. V lost 2 bases and J 0 bases, leaving 14 bases between the germline ends.

The rearrangement links TRBV7-2 to TRBJ1-2, with 9 positions matching TRBD1. The trim removed 4 bases at V and 4 bases at J, leaving 7 bases unmatched. This CDR3 has 15 amino acids. Looked up from germline, CDR1 is SGHTA and CDR2 is FQGNSA. The CDR3 coding sequence is TGTGCCAGCAGCTCTGGACAGGGGACTCGCTATGGCTACACCTTC. This gives the protein CASSSGQGTRYGYTF.

This clone was detected once. V gene TRBV7-8 combines with J gene TRBJ1-6; tentative D call: TRBD1 (5 bases). The germline CDR1 and CDR2 sequences are SGHVS and FQNEAQ. V lost 5 bases and J lost 5, with 16 bases in between. This CDR3 comprises 16 residues. The CDR3 protein is CASSTRGGRNNSPLHF. CDR3 nucleotides: TGTGCCAGCAGCACAAGGGGCGGCAGAAATAATTCACCCCTCCACTTT.

This chain joins TRBV9 and TRBJ1-5, with TRBD1 matching over 7 bases. This CDR3 has 14 amino acids. The V segment lost 3 bases and the J segment 3 bases; nucleotides outside the gene matches: 3. Germline V gene data show CDR1 as SGDLS and CDR2 as YYNGEE. CDR3 coding DNA: TGTGCCAGCAGCGCGACAGGGCCCAATCAGCCCCAGCATTTT. Its translation: CASSATGPNQPQHF.

This rearrangement joins TRBV7-2 to TRBJ2-7; 9 nucleotides line up with TRBD1. Trimming at V came to 1 base and at J to 5 bases, leaving 6 bases not matched to a gene. Germline V gene data show CDR1 as SGHTA and CDR2 as FQGNSA. CDR3 length: 15 residues. The chain's CDR3 is CASSLVLGTGNEQYF. The CDR3 nucleotides are TGTGCCAGCAGCTTAGTTCTGGGGACAGGGAACGAGCAGTACTTC.

The gene calls are TRBV24-1 and TRBJ1-2; D gene uncertain. Trimming cost V 5 bases and J 4 bases, with 7 bases left between them. CDR1 is KGHDR, CDR2 SFDVKD, per germline. This CDR3 has 12 residues. The CDR3 region has the DNA TGTGCCACCAGTGCCACCGGCTATGGCTACACCTTC. Protein product: CATSATGYGYTF.

J is TRBJ2-2 and V is TRBV11-3; D is possibly TRBD1 (5 bases). This CDR3 has 15 amino acids. In germline, CDR1 is SGHNT, CDR2 YENEEA. Deletions cut 0 bases from V and 4 bases from J, with 9 bases between. The CDR3 loop reads CASSLETGPTGELFF. Written as DNA, the CDR3 is TGTGCCAGCAGCTTAGAAACAGGACCCACCGGGGAGCTGTTTTTT.

The chain uses TRBV2 and TRBJ1-4, with D maybe TRBD1 (5 bases). This CDR3 is 14 amino acids long. CDR1 is SNHLY and CDR2 is FYNNEI in the germline V gene. V was pared by 6 bases and J by 7 bases, with 15 bases between. CDR3 DNA sequence: TGTGCCAGCAGCGACGGGACTCTGGGTGAAAAACTGTTTTTT. Its translation: CASSDGTLGEKLFF.

The chain links TRBV9 to TRBJ2-2; 9 bases map to TRBD1. V lost 3 bases, J lost 6 bases, and 9 bases stayed unmatched. Germline CDR1 and CDR2: SGDLS and YYNGEE. The CDR3 contains 16 residues. CDR3 coding DNA: TGTGCCAGCAGCGCACGGGGACAGGGAGTACCCGGGGAGCTGTTTTTT. It encodes CASSARGQGVPGELFF.